A single sample is the source of the 15 T cell receptor beta chains below, sequenced in a study of naive and memory T cell subsets. The SP2 primer and nested alpha and beta constant region primers amplified ligated cDNA in four rounds. TCRdb fed the UMI-ligation and nested PCR reads into MiXCR, producing one record per CDR3 protein. The profile covers around 30,000 distinct CDR3 sequences, with 5.5% to 7.5% appearing a single time and approximately 3% taken by the ten largest. Treatment here: skin biopsy from PPD injection site in Mantoux-positive individual. TCR cDNA received a 3' ligated oligonucleotide that carried a UMI. This material consisted of skin, taken from a tuberculin skin test site. These TCRs come from an adult in good health.

The rearrangement links TRBV11-2 to TRBJ2-5; 8 bases are a match to TRBD2. The CDR3 is 15 residues long. CDR1 and CDR2 from the germline V gene are SGHAT and FQNNGV. V trimming: 5 bases; J trimming: 4 bases; junction bases outside the gene matches: 9. CDR3 loop: CASSLAQGLGETQYF. The CDR3 region has the DNA TGTGCCAGCAGCCTCGCACAGGGACTAGGAGAGACCCAGTACTTC. The full variable domain, with the rest looked up from reference TRBV11-2 and TRBJ2-5, is EAGVAQSPRYKIIEKRQSVAFWCNPISGHATLYWYQQILGQGPKLLIQFQNNGVVDDSQLPKDRFSAERLKGVDSTLKIQPAKLEDSAVYLCASSLAQGLGETQYFGPGTRLLVL.

This clonotype has ten or more counts. The chain joins TRBV12-3 or TRBV12-4 to TRBJ2-7; D gene ambiguous. CDR3 size: 13 residues. The V end lost 3 bases, the J end lost 6 bases, and 12 bases lay between the germline ends. DNA of the CDR3: TGTGCCAGCAGTTTCTTGGCACAGTTCGAGCAGTACTTC. Encoded protein: CASSFLAQFEQYF.

This clonotype was counted between two and nine times. The chain uses TRBV27 and TRBJ2-1, with TRBD2 matching over 8 bases. Losses at the gene ends were 6 bases for V and 7 bases for J; bases not matched to a gene: 11. This CDR3 has 15 amino acids. The germline CDR1 and CDR2 sequences are MNHEY and SMNVEV (reference sequence). The CDR3 loop reads CASSLTAGGRNEQFF. The DNA of the CDR3 is TGTGCCAGCAGCTTAACGGCGGGGGGCAGGAATGAGCAGTTCTTC.

This clonotype has a count of ten or more. The J gene is TRBJ1-1, the V gene TRBV7-2; TRBD1 might be the D (6 bases). This CDR3 spans 13 amino acids. Germline V gives CDR1 SGHTA, CDR2 FQGNSA. Trimming took off 3 bases at V and 3 bases at J, with 8 bases between the two ends. CDR3 sequence reads: CASSLNRDTEAFF. The CDR3 DNA reads as TGTGCCAGCAGCTTGAACAGGGACACTGAAGCTTTCTTT.

This clonotype was counted many times. This chain connects TRBV2 to TRBJ2-1; 9 positions agree with TRBD2. The CDR3 covers 13 residues. Germline V gene lookup returns CDR1 SNHLY and CDR2 FYNNEI. The V gene end was trimmed by 6 bases and the J gene end by 5 bases; junction bases not matched to a gene: 2. The CDR3 protein is CASRTSGDNEQFF. CDR3 DNA sequence: TGTGCCAGCAGGACTAGCGGAGACAATGAGCAGTTCTTC. The full variable domain, in which reference TRBV2 and TRBJ2-1 provide the parts outside the CDR3, is EPEVTQTPSHQVTQMGQEVILRCVPISNHLYFYWYRQILGQKVEFLVSFYNNEISEKSEIFDDQFSVERPDGSNFTLKIRSTKLEDSAMYFCASRTSGDNEQFFGPGTRLTVL.

This clonotype was detected many times. This sequence joins TRBV4-1 and TRBJ2-5; D gene ambiguous. V lost 0 bases and J 3 bases, leaving 2 bases between the germline ends. Germline loops: CDR1 MGHRA, CDR2 YSYEKL. This CDR3 is 12 amino acids long. Here the CDR3 DNA reads TGCGCCAGCAGCCAAGATAAAGAGACCCAGTACTTC. The encoded protein is CASSQDKETQYF.

The chain has TRBV6-1 and TRBJ1-6; 7 nucleotides agree with TRBD1. CDR3 size: 15 residues. CDR1 is MNHNS and CDR2 is SASEGT in the germline V gene. J gave up 6 bases and V 3 bases, and 5 bases lay outside the gene matches. The DNA for the CDR3 is TGTGCCAGCAGTGACGAGGGACAGCTTAATTCACCCCTCCACTTT. It is translated as CASSDEGQLNSPLHF.

The chain combines TRBV5-1 with TRBJ2-5, with D perhaps matching TRBD1 (5 bases). The germline gives CDR1 SGHRS, CDR2 YFSETQ. V lost 1 base and J lost 4, with 14 bases in between. The CDR3 has 15 amino acids. The CDR3 protein is CASSLSGNKGETQYF. The CDR3 region has the DNA TGCGCCAGCAGCTTGTCAGGGAACAAGGGAGAGACCCAGTACTTC.

This clonotype has ten or more counts. CDR3 loop: CASRGSSSYNEQFF. CDR3 nucleotide sequence: TGTGCCAGCAGAGGGTCGAGCTCCTACAATGAGCAGTTCTTC. The chain couples TRBV6-2 or TRBV6-3 to TRBJ2-1; no firm D call. The V gene lost 6 bases and the J gene lost 0 bases, with 9 bases spanning the gap. CDR3 length: 14 residues. The germline gives CDR1 MNHEY, CDR2 SVGEGT.

The table lists this clonotype with many counts. V is TRBV12-3 or TRBV12-4 and J is TRBJ1-5; no firm D call. There are 11 residues in the CDR3. V was shortened by 2 bases and J by 6 bases, with 2 bases between the two germline ends. The CDR3: CASSLSQPQHF. Written as DNA, the CDR3 is TGTGCCAGCAGTTTAAGTCAGCCCCAGCATTTT.

The chain uses TRBV18 and TRBJ1-2, with 9 nucleotides matching TRBD1. Unmatched junction bases numbered 10, after V lost 6 bases and J lost 5 bases. Per the germline V gene, CDR1 is KGHSH and CDR2 is LQKENI. This CDR3 has 15 amino acids. This CDR3 is CASSQVRDRVYGYTF. CDR3 sequence (DNA): TGTGCCAGCTCCCAAGTTCGGGACAGGGTTTATGGCTACACCTTC.

This clonotype occurred many times. CDR3: CASSQAGQGLIGYTF. CDR3 nucleotides: TGCGCCAGCAGCCAAGCGGGACAGGGTCTTATTGGCTACACCTTC. V usage is TRBV4-1 and J usage is TRBJ1-2; 9 bases match TRBD1. Germline trimming cut 1 base from V and 7 bases from J; bases unmatched to any gene: 7. The CDR3 contains 15 residues. The germline V gene encodes CDR1 MGHRA and CDR2 YSYEKL.

The V call is TRBV16, the J call TRBJ1-1; D is uncertain. CDR1 is KGHSY and CDR2 is FQNENV in the germline V gene. V was shortened by 0 bases and J by 1 base, with 12 bases between the two germline ends. The CDR3 spans 16 residues. DNA of the CDR3: TGTGCCAGCAGCCAATCAGGAGGGTTCGAGAACACTGAAGCTTTCTTT. This translates into CASSQSGGFENTEAFF. Supplemented by reference TRBV16 and TRBJ1-1, the full variable domain reads GEEVAQTPKHLVRGEGQKAKLYCAPIKGHSYVFWYQQVLKNEFKFLISFQNENVFDETGMPKERFSAKCLPNSPCSLEIQATKLEDSAVYFCASSQSGGFENTEAFFGQGTRLTVV.

This clonotype was detected many times. The chain joins TRBV7-9 to TRBJ1-6; D unresolved. This CDR3 spans 16 amino acids. V dropped 5 bases and J dropped 6 bases, with 17 bases sitting between them. Per the germline V gene, CDR1 is SEHNR and CDR2 is FQNEAQ (reference sequence). Here the CDR3 reads CASSLDWPGGNSPLHF. Written as DNA, the CDR3 is TGTGCCAGCAGCCTGGATTGGCCAGGCGGTAATTCACCCCTCCACTTT. The full variable domain, completed using reference TRBV7-9 and TRBJ1-6, is DTGVSQNPRHKITKRGQNVTFRCDPISEHNRLYWYRQTLGQGPEFLTYFQNEAQLEKSRLLSDRFSAERPKGSFSTLEIQRTEQGDSAMYLCASSLDWPGGNSPLHFGNGTRLTVT.

This clonotype was counted ten times or more. The chain recombines TRBV20-1 with TRBJ2-7; 9 bases match TRBD1. This CDR3 is built from 14 residues. Germline CDR1 reads DFQATT; CDR2 reads SNEGSKA (reference sequence). V dropped 3 bases and J dropped 3; count of bases not matched to a gene: 6. This CDR3 is CSARDKTGGYEQYF. CDR3 in DNA: TGCAGTGCTAGGGACAAGACAGGGGGCTACGAGCAGTACTTC.